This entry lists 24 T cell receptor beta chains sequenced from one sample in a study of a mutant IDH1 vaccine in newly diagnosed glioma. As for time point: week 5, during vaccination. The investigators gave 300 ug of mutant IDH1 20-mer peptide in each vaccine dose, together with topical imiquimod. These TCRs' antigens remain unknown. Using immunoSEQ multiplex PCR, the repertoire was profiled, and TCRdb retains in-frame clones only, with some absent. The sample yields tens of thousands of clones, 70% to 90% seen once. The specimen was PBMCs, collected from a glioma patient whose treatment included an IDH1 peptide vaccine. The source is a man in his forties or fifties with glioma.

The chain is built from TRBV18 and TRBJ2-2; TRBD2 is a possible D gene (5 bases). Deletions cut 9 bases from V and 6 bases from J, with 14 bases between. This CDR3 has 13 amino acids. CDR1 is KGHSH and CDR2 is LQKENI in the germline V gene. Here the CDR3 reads CASARVSAGELFF. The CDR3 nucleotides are TGTGCCAGTGCGAGGGTATCTGCCGGGGAGCTGTTTTTT. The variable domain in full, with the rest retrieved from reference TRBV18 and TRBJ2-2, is NAGVMQNPRHLVRRRGQEARLRCSPMKGHSHVYWYRQLPEEGLKFMVYLQKENIIDESGMPKERFSAEFPKEGPSILRIQQVVRGDSAAYFCASARVSAGELFFGEGSRLTVL.

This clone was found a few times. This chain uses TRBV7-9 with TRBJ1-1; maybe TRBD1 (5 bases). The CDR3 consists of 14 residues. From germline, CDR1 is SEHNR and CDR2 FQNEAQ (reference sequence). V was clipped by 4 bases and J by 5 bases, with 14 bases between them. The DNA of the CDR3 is TGTGCCAGCAGCTACCGGGGCCGGGAGACTGAAGCTTTCTTT. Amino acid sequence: CASSYRGRETEAFF. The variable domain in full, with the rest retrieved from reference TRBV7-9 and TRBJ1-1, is DTGVSQNPRHKITKRGQNVTFRCDPISEHNRLYWYRQTLGQGPEFLTYFQNEAQLEKSRLLSDRFSAERPKGSFSTLEIQRTEQGDSAMYLCASSYRGRETEAFFGQGTRLTVV.

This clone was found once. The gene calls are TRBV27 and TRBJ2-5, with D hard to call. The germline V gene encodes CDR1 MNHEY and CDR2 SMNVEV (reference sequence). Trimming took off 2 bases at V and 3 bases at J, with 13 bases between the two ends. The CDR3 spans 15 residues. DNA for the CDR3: TGTGCCAGCAGTTTAAGGACGGCCGGAAAAGAGACCCAGTACTTC. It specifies CASSLRTAGKETQYF.

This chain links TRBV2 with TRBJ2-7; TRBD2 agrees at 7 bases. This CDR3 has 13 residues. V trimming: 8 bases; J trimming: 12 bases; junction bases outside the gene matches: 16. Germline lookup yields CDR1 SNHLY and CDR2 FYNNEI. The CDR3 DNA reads TGTGCCAGCGGGGGGGGTATTTACAGCTACTTGTACTTC. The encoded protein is CASGGGIYSYLYF.

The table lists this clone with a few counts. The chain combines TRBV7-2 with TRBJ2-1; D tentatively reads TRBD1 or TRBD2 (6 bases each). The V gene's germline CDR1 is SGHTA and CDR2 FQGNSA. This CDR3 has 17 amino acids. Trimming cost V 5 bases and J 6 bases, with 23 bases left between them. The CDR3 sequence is CASSPRLADSSGNEQFF. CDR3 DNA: TGTGCCAGCAGCCCTCGGTTAGCGGACAGCTCGGGCAATGAGCAGTTCTTC.

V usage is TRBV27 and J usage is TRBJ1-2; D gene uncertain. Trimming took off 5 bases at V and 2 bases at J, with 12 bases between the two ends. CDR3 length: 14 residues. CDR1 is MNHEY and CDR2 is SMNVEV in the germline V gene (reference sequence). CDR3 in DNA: TGTGCCAGCAGTCTTACAGTCACCAACTATGGCTACACCTTC. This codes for CASSLTVTNYGYTF.

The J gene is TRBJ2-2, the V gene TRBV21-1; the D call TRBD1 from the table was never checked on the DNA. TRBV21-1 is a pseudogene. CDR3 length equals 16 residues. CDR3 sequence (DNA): TGTGCCAGCAGCAACGGGGACAGGGGGAACACCGGGGAGCTGTTTTTT. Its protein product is CASSNGDRGNTGELFF.

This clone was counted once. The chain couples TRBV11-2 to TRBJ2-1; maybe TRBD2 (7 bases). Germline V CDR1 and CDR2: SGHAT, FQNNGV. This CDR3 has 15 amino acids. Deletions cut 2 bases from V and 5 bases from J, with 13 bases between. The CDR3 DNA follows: TGTGCCAGCAGCTTAAGGGGGAGGGCCAACAATGAGCAGTTCTTC. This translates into CASSLRGRANNEQFF.

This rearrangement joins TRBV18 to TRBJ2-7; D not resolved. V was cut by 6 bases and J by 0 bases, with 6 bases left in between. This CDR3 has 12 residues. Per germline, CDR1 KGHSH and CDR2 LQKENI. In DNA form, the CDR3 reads TGTGCCAGCTCGGGAAGCTCCTACGAGCAGTACTTC. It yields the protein CASSGSSYEQYF.

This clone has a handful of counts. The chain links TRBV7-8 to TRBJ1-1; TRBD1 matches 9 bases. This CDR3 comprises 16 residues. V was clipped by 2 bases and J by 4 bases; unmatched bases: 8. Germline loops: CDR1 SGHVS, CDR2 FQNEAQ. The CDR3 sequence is CASSLPGDREGTEAFF. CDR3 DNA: TGTGCCAGCAGCTTACCCGGGGACAGGGAGGGCACTGAAGCTTTCTTT.

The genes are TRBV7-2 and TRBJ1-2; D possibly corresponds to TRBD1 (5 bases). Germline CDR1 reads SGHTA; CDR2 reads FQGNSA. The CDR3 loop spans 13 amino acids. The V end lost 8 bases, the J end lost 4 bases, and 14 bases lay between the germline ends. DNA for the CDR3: TGTGCCAGCGCAGGGTACTCAACCTATGGCTACACCTTC. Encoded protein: CASAGYSTYGYTF.

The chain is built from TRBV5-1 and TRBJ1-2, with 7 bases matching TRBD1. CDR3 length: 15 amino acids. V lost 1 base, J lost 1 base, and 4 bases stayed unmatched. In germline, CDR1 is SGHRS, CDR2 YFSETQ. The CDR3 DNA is TGCGCCAGCAGCTTGTCTCCAGGGGGTAACTATGGCTACACCTTC. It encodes CASSLSPGGNYGYTF.

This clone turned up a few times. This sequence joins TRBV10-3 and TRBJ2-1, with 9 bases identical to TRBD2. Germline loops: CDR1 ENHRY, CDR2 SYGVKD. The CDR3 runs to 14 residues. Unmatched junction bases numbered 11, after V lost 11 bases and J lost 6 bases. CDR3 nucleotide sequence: TGTGCCGCATCGGCCCAGCGGGAGGCCAATGAGCAGTTCTTC. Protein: CAASAQREANEQFF.

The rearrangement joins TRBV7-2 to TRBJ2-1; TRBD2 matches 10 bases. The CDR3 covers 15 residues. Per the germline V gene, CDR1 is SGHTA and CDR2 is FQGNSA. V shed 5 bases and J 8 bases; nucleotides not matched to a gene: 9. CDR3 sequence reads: CASSMVAGGRDEQFF. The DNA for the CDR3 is TGTGCCAGCAGCATGGTAGCGGGAGGCCGCGATGAGCAGTTCTTC.

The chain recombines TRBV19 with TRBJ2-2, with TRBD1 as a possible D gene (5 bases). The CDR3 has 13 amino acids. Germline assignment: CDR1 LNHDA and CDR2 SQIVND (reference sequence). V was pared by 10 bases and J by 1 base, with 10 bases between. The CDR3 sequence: CATRDWNTGELFF. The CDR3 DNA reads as TGTGCCACCAGGGATTGGAACACCGGGGAGCTGTTTTTT.

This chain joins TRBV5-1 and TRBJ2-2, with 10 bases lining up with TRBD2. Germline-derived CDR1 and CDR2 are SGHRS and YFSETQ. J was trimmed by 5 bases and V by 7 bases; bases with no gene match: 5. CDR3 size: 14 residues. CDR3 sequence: CASSRSGGTGELFF. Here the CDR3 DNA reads TGCGCCAGCTCCCGTAGCGGGGGGACCGGGGAGCTGTTTTTT.

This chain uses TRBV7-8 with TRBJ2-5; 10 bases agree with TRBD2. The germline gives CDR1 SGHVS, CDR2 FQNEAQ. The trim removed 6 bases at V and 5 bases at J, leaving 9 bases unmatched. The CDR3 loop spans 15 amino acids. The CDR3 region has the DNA TGTGCCAGCAGGCCATATCCTAGCGGGAGTGAGACCCAGTACTTC. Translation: CASRPYPSGSETQYF.

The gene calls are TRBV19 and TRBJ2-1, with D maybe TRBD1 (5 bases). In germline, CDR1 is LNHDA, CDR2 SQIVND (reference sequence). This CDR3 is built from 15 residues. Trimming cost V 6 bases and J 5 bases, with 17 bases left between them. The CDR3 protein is CASRSIRTIHNEQFF. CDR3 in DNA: TGTGCCAGTAGGAGTATCCGGACAATTCACAATGAGCAGTTCTTC.

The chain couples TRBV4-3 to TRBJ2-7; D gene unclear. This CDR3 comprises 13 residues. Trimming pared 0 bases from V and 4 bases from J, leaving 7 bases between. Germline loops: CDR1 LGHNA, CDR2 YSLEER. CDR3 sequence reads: CASSQERSYEQYF. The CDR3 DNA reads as TGCGCCAGCAGCCAAGAGCGCAGTTACGAGCAGTACTTC.

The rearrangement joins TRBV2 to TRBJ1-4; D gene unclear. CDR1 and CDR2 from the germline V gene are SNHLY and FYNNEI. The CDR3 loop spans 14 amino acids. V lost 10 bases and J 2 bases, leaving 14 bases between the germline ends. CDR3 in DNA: TGTGCCACCAACAAGCTGCACACTAATGAAAAACTGTTTTTT. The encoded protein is CATNKLHTNEKLFF.

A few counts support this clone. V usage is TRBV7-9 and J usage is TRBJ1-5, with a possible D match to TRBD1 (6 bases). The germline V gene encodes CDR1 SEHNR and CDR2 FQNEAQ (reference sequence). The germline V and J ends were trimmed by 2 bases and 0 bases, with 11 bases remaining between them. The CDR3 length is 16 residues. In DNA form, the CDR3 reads TGTGCCAGCAGCTTAACCGGGGGCTCTAGCAATCAGCCCCAGCATTTT. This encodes CASSLTGGSSNQPQHF. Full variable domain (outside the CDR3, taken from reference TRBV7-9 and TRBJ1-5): DTGVSQNPRHKITKRGQNVTFRCDPISEHNRLYWYRQTLGQGPEFLTYFQNEAQLEKSRLLSDRFSAERPKGSFSTLEIQRTEQGDSAMYLCASSLTGGSSNQPQHFGDGTRLSIL.

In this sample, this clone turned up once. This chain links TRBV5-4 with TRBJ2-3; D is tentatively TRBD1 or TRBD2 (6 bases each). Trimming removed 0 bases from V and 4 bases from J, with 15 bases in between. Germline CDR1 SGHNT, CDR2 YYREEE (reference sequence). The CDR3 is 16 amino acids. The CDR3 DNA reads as TGTGCCAGCAGCTTGGCAGGGGCAACGGGGGCAGATACGCAGTATTTT. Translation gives CASSLAGATGADTQYF.

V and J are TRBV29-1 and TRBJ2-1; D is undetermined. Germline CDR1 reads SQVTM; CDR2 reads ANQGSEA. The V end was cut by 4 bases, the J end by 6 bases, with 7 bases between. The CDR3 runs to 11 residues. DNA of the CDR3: TGCAGCGTTGGCCTTTCCAATGAGCAGTTCTTC. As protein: CSVGLSNEQFF.

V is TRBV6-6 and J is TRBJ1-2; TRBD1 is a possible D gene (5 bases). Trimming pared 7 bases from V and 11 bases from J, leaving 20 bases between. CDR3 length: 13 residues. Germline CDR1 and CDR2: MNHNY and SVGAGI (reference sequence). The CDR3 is CASTEGEYRGYTF. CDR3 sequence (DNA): TGTGCCAGCACCGAAGGGGAGTACAGAGGATACACCTTC.